One T cell receptor beta chain is described in this entry. Its antigen remains unidentified. Nothing much larger sits one base from this clone, and base qualities are not available. The cohort was made up of 500 to 800 healthy bone marrow donors. At the time of sampling, every cohort member was nominally healthy, though immune exposures that went unrecorded were likely present. The donor tested CMV seropositive and was one of the 289 seropositive cohort members. Each donor provided a peripheral blood sample, and peripheral blood mononuclear cells were used for TCR beta sequencing. Genomic DNA extraction from the blood cell samples was performed with the Qiagen DNeasy Blood Extraction Kit. Library preparation employed the immunoSEQ multiplex PCR assay. For the multiplex PCR, a mixture combining 60 forward primers for TCR Vbeta segments and 13 reverse primers for TCR Jbeta segments was used. Amplification of the CDR3 region of rearranged TCR beta genes was performed with a multiplex PCR assay on genomic DNA. The amplified TCR beta libraries were sequenced on the Illumina HiSeq System as 87-base-pair reads. From the authors' description of their analysis: In a later analysis, some 80 million unique TCR beta chains were counted across the approximately 640 repertoires, and roughly 11 million of these chains were shared by at least two donors. A nearest-neighbor algorithm error-corrected the raw reads and collapsed the reads into unique sequences, merging closely related sequences to remove PCR and sequencing errors. CDR3 sequences were aligned to IMGT reference sequences to assign V, D and J gene segments. For a sequence to be retained, a match of at least six nucleotides to both a V gene segment and a J gene segment was required. A rearrangement counted as productive if the CDR3 had no stop codons and remained in frame with V and J, and every other rearrangement counted as non-productive. Following IMGT convention, CDR3 was defined as the stretch from the second conserved V-encoded cysteine up to the conserved J-encoded phenylalanine. The earlier analysis of about 620 of the donors excluded sequences that lacked an unambiguous match to a single V gene segment. An earlier analysis of almost 600 of the donors classified V segments as functional when productive rearrangements were above 56.7% and as segregating when the standard deviation between donors was above 5%. To diagnose cytomegalovirus status from the catalog of TCR beta chain sequences, a statistical classification framework was built. In a later analysis, TCR nucleotide sequences were compared against IMGT/GENE-DB human TR gene sequences so that V and J genes could be assigned. The TCRdist pipeline was used in a later analysis to assign CDR3 sequences and most-parsimonious VDJ recombination scenarios. A later analysis defined each TCR beta chain by its CDR3 amino acid sequence plus V-gene family, and excluded reads lacking a unique V-gene family. In a later analysis, fewer than 650 highly shared, low-generation-probability nucleotide sequences were removed to address suspected cross-contamination and a sequencing artifact. In a later analysis, a clonal expansion index was calculated for each public chain from normalized within-repertoire ranks of inferred template counts. A later analysis computed generation probabilities with a VDJ recombination model fitted to out-of-frame rearrangements, and checked the results against IGoR. A later analysis scored TCR-TCR, TCR-HLA and TCR-CMV co-occurrence with hypergeometric tests, applying a repertoire-size bias correction to TCR pairs. A later analysis estimated false discovery rates by permuting HLA or CMV assignments 20 times. In a later analysis, co-occurring TCRs were grouped with DBSCAN, and TCRdist sequence similarity was added when clustering was performed within HLA-allele-positive subsets. Repertoires with fewer than 30,000 or more than 120,000 public chains, plus five repertoires with anomalous nucleotide sharing, were excluded from co-occurrence clustering. What TCRdb holds here is the immuneACCESS table cut down to in-frame rearrangements. Part of the clones is not present; checked against another copy, under half of the missing clones reflect an unresolved V gene, and the others are unexplained. That table supplies the V and J calls and clone size; D and trimming were determined from the DNA. The sample contains about 130,000 clones, 74% of them found a single time. Over 3.5% of the sample is taken by the ten largest.

According to the germline V gene, CDR1 reads SQVTM and CDR2 reads ANQGSEA. V is clipped by 4 bases and J by 10 bases, and the sequence between their germline boundaries is 16 bases long. There are 13 amino acids in the CDR3, from cysteine to phenylalanine inclusive. Only the CDR3 DNA stays, 39 bases, in frame from base 1. This entry belongs to a study of cytomegalovirus exposure and HLA in healthy donors (dated 2017 in TCRdb). Study-wide context: An earlier analysis of some 620 of the donors reported approximately 300 Gb of sequence data and 100 million to 120 million unique TCR beta sequences obtained from about 170 million T cells. About 280 gigabases of sequencing data and 91 million or so unique TCR sequences made up an early release that covered 500 to 700 HLA-typed donors. Of the 350 to 450 genotyped donors, over 80% were placed in the genetic ancestry cluster associated with self-reported Caucasian donors. The study was designed to test whether signatures of past pathogen exposure could be identified by cataloging public T cell receptors. The study profiled the T cell repertoires of 666 subjects by immunosequencing and related them to cytomegalovirus serostatus. Besides the first cohort of around 700 subjects, a separate validation cohort made up of roughly 120 different subjects was used. To predict cytomegalovirus infection status, the study combined high-throughput TCR immunosequencing, statistical association of individual TCRs with disease status, and machine learning. In a later analysis, previously published TCR beta repertoires from some 640 donors were re-analyzed and high-resolution HLA genotyping was added so that TCR occurrence patterns could be studied. Rather than using new phenotypic data, the later analysis identified candidate immune exposures from TCR beta sequences and from how often those sequences occurred across donors. In an earlier analysis of a few hundred of the donors, high-throughput TCR beta sequencing was used to judge whether each TCR beta V gene segment behaved as functional or pseudogenic. Donor age, sex, ethnicity and CMV serostatus were compiled together with the repertoire data. A later genetic analysis took genome-wide SNP genotypes for about three fifths of the 666 donors and used that subset as a discovery cohort. Every repertoire in the discovery cohort had been generated on one and the same sequencing platform. Both class I and class II loci were covered by HLA typing, at four-digit resolution. The number of typed donors differed by locus: roughly 620-630 for A, B, C, DRB1 and DQB1; 522 for DQA1; fewer than 610 for DPA1; and approximately 450 for DPB1. Four to six DR-DQ haplotypes were handled as single units for association and clustering because linkage in the cohort was strong. Among around 400 genotyped donors of the cohort, an average of approximately 220,000 unique TCR beta nucleotide sequences was sequenced per donor, of which about 18% were non-productive.

General conclusions and limits of the study: A later genetic analysis associated a missense DCLRE1C variant with V-gene and J-gene trimming of TCR beta chains, and an independent cohort replicated the association. This cohort had only TCR beta chains sequenced, and the lack of alpha or paired-chain data limited which features could be detected. A further reported finding was that TCR beta sequences accurately predicted the HLA-A and HLA-B alleles for most subjects in the first cohort. According to a later analysis, TCR association rates differed among HLA loci, with DRB1 alleles showing the most associated TCRs and HLA-C alleles showing the fewest. HLA typing was unavailable for some donors at each locus, so association tests used only the typed subset. According to the authors, the approach could potentially be generalized to other disease states and immunological phenotypes. Presence/absence analyses assumed roughly uniform sequencing depth across donors, an assumption that may not hold. The sequencing pipeline was judged likely to have produced a cluster of highly shared sequence variants as a technical artifact. When HLA alleles, especially DR and DQ, strongly co-occurred, attributing TCR associations to individual alleles was difficult. Some 15 rarely observed V segments, including chromosome 9 orphons, were excluded from the earlier analysis of approximately 500 of the donors because counts were too low. The 87-base-pair reads could not distinguish some IMGT-functional V segments, including TRBV6-2 and TRBV6-3, so those segments were excluded. In an earlier analysis of around 600 of the donors, most TCR beta V segments were observed in productive rearrangements about 90% or about 30% of the time, broadly matching IMGT annotations. Compared with the approximately 700-donor mean, donors in an Asian-associated ancestry cluster had fewer N-insertions in productive TCRs, according to a later genetic analysis. At a false discovery rate of 0.05, a later analysis linked about 16,000 TCR beta sequences to specific HLA alleles. Correlated functional status among segregating V segments might reflect linkage disequilibrium, but an unknown experimental factor could not be ruled out. While some public TCRs were present in many individuals, most TCR sequences turned up only very rarely across donors. The only immune exposure information available for the cohort was CMV serostatus. A later analysis found that HLA-associated TCR beta chains were more clonally expanded and had lower generation probabilities than equally common non-associated chains. A later analysis found that most CMV-associated TCR beta chains appeared HLA-restricted, with HLA associations seemingly driven largely by CMV exposure. Several of the top co-occurrence clusters appeared to be linked to parvovirus B19, influenza, CMV and Epstein-Barr virus, according to a later analysis. Cytomegalovirus status was reported to be diagnosed by the classifier with high specificity and sensitivity in both the original and validation cohorts. In vitro tests confirmed that three of the cytomegalovirus-associated TCR beta chains recognize cytomegalovirus antigens. In the study, 150 to 200 TCR beta chains were listed as associated with cytomegalovirus.

Recombination joined TRBV29-1 with TRBJ1-4; TRBD1 is possibly the D segment (6 matching bases). Sequencing was performed on PBMCs. This sequence was found in a woman in her fifties or sixties in good health and CMV-seropositive. The sequenced DNA: TGCAGCGTTGCTGACAGGACCTTTGGAAAACTGTTTTTT. It specifies CSVADRTFGKLFF.